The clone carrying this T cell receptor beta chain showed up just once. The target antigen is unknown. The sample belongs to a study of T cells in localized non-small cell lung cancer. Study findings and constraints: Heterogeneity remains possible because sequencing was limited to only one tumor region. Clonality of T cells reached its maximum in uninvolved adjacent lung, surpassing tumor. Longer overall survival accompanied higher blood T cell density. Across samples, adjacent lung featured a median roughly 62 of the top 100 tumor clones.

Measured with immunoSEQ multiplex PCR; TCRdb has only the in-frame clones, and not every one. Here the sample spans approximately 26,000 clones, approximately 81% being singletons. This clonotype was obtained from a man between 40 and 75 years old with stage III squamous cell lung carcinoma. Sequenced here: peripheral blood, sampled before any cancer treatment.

CDR3 loop: CASSLQGADGYTF. CDR3 nucleotides: TGTGCCAGCAGCTTACAGGGCGCAGATGGCTACACCTTC. The genes are TRBV5-4 and TRBJ1-2; the D gene is possibly TRBD1 (6 bases). V lost 2 bases, J lost 6 bases, and 11 bases lay in between. The CDR3 runs to 13 residues. Germline V gene lookup returns CDR1 SGHNT and CDR2 YYREEE (reference sequence). The full variable domain, in which reference TRBV5-4 and TRBJ1-2 provide the parts outside the CDR3, is ETGVTQSPTHLIKTRGQQVTLRCSSQSGHNTVSWYQQALGQGPQFIFQYYREEENGRGNFPPRFSGLQFPNYSSELNVNALELDDSALYLCASSLQGADGYTFGSGTRLTVV.